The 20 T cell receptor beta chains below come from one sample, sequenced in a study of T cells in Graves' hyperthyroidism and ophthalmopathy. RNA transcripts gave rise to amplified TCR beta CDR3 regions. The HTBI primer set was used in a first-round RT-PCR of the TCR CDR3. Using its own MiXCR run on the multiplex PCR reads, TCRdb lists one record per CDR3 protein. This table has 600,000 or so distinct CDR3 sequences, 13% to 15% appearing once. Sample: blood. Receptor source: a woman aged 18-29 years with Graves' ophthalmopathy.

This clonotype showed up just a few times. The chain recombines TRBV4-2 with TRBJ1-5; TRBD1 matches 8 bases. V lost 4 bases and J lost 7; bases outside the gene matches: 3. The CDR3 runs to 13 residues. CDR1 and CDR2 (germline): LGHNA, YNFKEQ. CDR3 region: CASSRTGTQPQHF. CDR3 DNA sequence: TGTGCCAGCAGCCGGACAGGGACCCAGCCCCAGCATTTT.

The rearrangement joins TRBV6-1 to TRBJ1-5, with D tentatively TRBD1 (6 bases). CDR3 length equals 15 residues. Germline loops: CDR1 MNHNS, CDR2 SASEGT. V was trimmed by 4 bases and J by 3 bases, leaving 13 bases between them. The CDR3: CASSAMTGSNQPQHF. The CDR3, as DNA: TGTGCCAGCAGTGCCATGACAGGCTCCAATCAGCCCCAGCATTTT.

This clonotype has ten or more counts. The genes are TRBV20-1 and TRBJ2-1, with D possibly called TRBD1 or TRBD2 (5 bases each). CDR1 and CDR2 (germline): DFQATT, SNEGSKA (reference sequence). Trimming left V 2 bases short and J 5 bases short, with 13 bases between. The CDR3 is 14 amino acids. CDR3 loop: CSARSPGANNEQFF. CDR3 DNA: TGCAGTGCTAGATCCCCCGGGGCAAACAATGAGCAGTTCTTC.

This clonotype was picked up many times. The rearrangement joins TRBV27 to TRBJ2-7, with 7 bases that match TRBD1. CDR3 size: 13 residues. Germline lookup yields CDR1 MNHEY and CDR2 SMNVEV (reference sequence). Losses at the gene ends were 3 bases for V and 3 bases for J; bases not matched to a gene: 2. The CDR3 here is CASSFGQDYEQYF. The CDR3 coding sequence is TGTGCCAGCAGTTTCGGACAGGACTACGAGCAGTACTTC.

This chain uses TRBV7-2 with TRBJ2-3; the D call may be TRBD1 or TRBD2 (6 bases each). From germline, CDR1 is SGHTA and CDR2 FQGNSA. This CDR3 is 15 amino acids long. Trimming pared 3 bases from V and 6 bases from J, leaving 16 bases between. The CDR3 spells CASSLRQEGYDTQYF. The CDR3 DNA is TGTGCCAGCAGCTTGAGACAGGAGGGGTACGATACGCAGTATTTT.

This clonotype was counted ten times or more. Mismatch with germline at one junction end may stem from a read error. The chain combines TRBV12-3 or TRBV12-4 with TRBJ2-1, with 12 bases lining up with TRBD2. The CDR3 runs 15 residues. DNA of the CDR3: TGTGCCAGCAGTCTAGCGGGAGGGCCGAGTGATGAGCAGTTCTTC. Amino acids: CASSLAGGPSDEQFF.

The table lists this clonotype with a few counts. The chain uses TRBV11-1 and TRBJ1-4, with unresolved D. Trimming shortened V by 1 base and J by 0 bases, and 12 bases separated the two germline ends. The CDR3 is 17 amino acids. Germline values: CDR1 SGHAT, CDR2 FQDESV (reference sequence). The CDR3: CASSLGMTPATNEKLFF. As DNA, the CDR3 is TGTGCCAGCAGCTTAGGCATGACACCGGCAACTAATGAAAAACTGTTTTTT.

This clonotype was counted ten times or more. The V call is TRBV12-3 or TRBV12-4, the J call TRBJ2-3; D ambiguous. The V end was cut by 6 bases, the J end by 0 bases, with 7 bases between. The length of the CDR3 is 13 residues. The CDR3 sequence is CASRPHSTDTQYF. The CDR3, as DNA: TGTGCCAGCAGGCCACACAGCACAGATACGCAGTATTTT.

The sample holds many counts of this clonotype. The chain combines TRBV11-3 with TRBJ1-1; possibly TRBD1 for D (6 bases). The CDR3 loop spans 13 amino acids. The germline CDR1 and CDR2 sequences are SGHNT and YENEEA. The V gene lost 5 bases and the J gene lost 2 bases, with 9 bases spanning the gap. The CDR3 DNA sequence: TGTGCCAGCAGCCGACAGGCAAACACTGAAGCTTTCTTT. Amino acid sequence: CASSRQANTEAFF. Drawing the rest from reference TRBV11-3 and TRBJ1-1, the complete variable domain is EAGVVQSPRYKIIEKKQPVAFWCNPISGHNTLYWYLQNLGQGPELLIRYENEEAVDDSQLPKDRFSAERLKGVDSTLKIQPAELGDSAVYLCASSRQANTEAFFGQGTRLTVV.

CDR3 nucleotide sequence: TGTGCCAGCACCGCCCGGGACACCCCCTCTGGGGCCAACGTCCTGACTTTC. Residues: CASTARDTPSGANVLTF. The chain has TRBV6-1 and TRBJ2-6; TRBD1 might be the D (6 bases). Germline V gene data show CDR1 as MNHNS and CDR2 as SASEGT. The CDR3 is 17 residues long. Between the trimmed V and J ends, which lost 7 bases and 0 bases, there was a span of 16 bases.

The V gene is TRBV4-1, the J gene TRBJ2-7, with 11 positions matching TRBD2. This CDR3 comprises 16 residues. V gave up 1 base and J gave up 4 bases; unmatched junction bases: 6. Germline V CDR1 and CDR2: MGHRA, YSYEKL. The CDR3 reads CASSQVVAGGPYEQYF. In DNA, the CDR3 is TGCGCCAGCAGCCAAGTTGTAGCGGGAGGGCCATACGAGCAGTACTTC.

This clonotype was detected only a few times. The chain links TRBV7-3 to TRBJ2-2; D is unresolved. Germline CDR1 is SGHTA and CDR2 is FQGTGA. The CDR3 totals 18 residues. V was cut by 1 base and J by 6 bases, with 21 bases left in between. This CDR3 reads CASSLNFVGSRTAGELFF. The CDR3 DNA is TGTGCCAGCAGCTTAAATTTCGTCGGGTCACGAACCGCCGGGGAGCTGTTTTTT. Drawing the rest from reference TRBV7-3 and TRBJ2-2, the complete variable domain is GAGVSQTPSNKVTEKGKYVELRCDPISGHTALYWYRQSLGQGPEFLIYFQGTGAADDSGLPNDRFFAVRPEGSVSTLKIQRTERGDSAVYLCASSLNFVGSRTAGELFFGEGSRLTVL.

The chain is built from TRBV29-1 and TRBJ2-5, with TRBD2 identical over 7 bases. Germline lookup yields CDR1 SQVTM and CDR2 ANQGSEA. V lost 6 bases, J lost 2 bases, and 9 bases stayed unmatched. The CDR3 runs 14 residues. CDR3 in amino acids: CSVEPPGLQETQYF. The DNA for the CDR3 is TGCAGCGTCGAACCCCCGGGACTACAAGAGACCCAGTACTTC.

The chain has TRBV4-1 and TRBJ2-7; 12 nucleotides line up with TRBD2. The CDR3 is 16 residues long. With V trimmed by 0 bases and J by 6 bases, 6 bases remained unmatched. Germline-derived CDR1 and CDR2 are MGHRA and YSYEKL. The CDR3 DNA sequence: TGCGCCAGCAGCCAAGATTCGACTAGCGGGAGAGGCGAGCAGTACTTC. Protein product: CASSQDSTSGRGEQYF.

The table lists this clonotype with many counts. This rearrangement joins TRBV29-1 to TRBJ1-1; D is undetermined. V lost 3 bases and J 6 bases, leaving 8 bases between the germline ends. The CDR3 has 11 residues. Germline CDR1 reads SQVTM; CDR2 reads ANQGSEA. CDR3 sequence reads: CSVELGSEAFF. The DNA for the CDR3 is TGCAGCGTTGAGTTGGGGTCTGAAGCTTTCTTT.

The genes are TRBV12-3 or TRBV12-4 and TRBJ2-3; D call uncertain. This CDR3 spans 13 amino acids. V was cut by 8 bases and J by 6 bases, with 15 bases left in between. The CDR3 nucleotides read TGTGCCAGCCGTAGGGAAATCGGCGATACGCAGTATTTT. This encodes CASRREIGDTQYF.

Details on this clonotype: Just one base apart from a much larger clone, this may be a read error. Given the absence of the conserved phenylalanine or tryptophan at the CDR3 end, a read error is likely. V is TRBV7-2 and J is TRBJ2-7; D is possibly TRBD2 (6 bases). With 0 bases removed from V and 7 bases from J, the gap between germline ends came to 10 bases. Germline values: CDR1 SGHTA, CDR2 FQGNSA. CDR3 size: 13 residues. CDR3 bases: TGTGCCAGCAGCTTAGCGGAGGGAACAGAGCAGTACCTC. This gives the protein CASSLAEGTEQYL.

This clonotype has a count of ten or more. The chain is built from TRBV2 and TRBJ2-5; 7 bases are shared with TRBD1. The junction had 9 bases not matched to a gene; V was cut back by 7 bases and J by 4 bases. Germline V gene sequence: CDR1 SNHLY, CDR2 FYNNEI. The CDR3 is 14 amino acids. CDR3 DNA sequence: TGTGCCAGCAATAGACAGGGCCAGGGAGAGACCCAGTACTTC. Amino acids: CASNRQGQGETQYF. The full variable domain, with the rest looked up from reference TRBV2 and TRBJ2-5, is EPEVTQTPSHQVTQMGQEVILRCVPISNHLYFYWYRQILGQKVEFLVSFYNNEISEKSEIFDDQFSVERPDGSNFTLKIRSTKLEDSAMYFCASNRQGQGETQYFGPGTRLLVL.

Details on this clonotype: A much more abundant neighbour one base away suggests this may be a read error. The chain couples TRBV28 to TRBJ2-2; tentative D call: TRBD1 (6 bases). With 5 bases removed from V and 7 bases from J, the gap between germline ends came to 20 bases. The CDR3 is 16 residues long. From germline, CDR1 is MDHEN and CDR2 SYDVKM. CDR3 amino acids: CASSPTPGTWIGELFF. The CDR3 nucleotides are TGTGCCAGCAGTCCCACCCCCGGGACATGGATCGGGGAGCTGTTTTTT.

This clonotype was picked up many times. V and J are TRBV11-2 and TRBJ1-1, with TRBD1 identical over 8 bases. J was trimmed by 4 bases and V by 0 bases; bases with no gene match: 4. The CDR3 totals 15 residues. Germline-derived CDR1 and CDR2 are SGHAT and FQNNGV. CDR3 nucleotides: TGTGCCAGCAGCTTAGAATGGACAGGGTTCACTGAAGCTTTCTTT. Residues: CASSLEWTGFTEAFF.